This T cell receptor (beta chain) was profiled in a study of cytomegalovirus exposure and HLA in healthy donors. Amplification used 60 Vbeta primers and 13 Jbeta primers. Data came from immunoSEQ multiplex PCR; TCRdb stores just in-frame clones and leaves some out. The sample carries around 190,000 clones, 60% to 85% recorded once. The junction had 2 bases not matched to a gene; V was cut back by 3 bases and J by 0 bases. CDR1 and CDR2 (germline): SGHNT, YENEEA. This CDR3 has 15 residues. This receptor was obtained from a woman under 30 in good health and CMV-seronegative. Input material: PBMCs. The rearrangement links TRBV11-3 to TRBJ2-7; 10 nucleotides align to TRBD1. CDR3 in amino acids: CASSLGQGHSYEQYF. CDR3 DNA sequence: TGTGCCAGCAGCTTGGGACAGGGGCACTCCTACGAGCAGTACTTC.